A selection of T cell receptor beta chains follows, all from one sample in a study of T-cell reconstitution after alpha-beta-depleted transplantation in children. TCRdb reanalysed the PCR reads using MiXCR and keeps one entry per CDR3 protein. The sample has over 300,000 distinct CDR3 sequences, under 13% seen once. The sequencing here drew on PBMCs from the stem cell graft donor, taken from the stem cell graft. The receptors were gathered from a human donor who donated a stem cell graft to a child with acute lymphoblastic leukemia. CDR3s include the opening cysteine and the closing phenylalanine or tryptophan. A D gene is named only where the DNA matches it firmly. Only some rows state a clone size, as once, few, many or a class for expanded clones.

V gene	D gene	J gene	clone size	CDR3 protein	CDR3 DNA
TRBV27	-	TRBJ2-2	-	CASSPDSRELFF	TGTGCCAGCAGTCCGGACTCGAGGGAGCTGTTTTTT
TRBV9	TRBD2	TRBJ2-1	-	CASSVGGSGSSYNEQFF	TGTGCCAGCAGCGTAGGTGGTAGCGGGAGCTCCTACAATGAGCAGTTCTTC
TRBV7-8	TRBD1	TRBJ1-5	few	CASSSSPQGAVRSNQPQHF	TGTGCCAGCAGCTCGAGTCCTCAGGGGGCCGTAAGAAGCAATCAGCCCCAGCATTTT
TRBV9	TRBD2	TRBJ2-5	-	CASSDALADAQETQYF	TGTGCCAGCAGCGACGCACTAGCGGACGCCCAAGAGACCCAGTACTTC
TRBV5-1	-	TRBJ2-7	-	CASSPESRVEQYF	TGCGCCAGCAGCCCCGAATCCAGGGTCGAGCAGTACTTC
TRBV29-1	TRBD2	TRBJ2-7	few	CSVELAGRYEQYF	TGCAGCGTTGAACTAGCGGGAAGGTACGAGCAGTACTTC
TRBV28	-	TRBJ2-1	few	CASSTRIAHSGSYNEQFF	TGTGCCAGCAGCACTAGGATCGCCCATAGCGGCTCCTACAATGAGCAGTTCTTC
TRBV7-2	-	TRBJ2-1	few	CASSPLNRRHEQFF	TGTGCCAGCAGCCCACTTAACCGGAGGCATGAGCAGTTCTTC
TRBV5-1	-	TRBJ1-1	few	CASSSPGRTEAFF	TGCGCCAGCAGCTCACCGGGGCGAACTGAAGCTTTCTTT
TRBV6-1	TRBD2	TRBJ2-1	many	CASTLVAGGPYNEQFF	TGTGCCAGCACCCTCGTAGCGGGAGGGCCCTACAATGAGCAGTTCTTC